A selection of T cell receptor beta chains follows, all from one sample in a study of T cells in Graves' hyperthyroidism and ophthalmopathy. TCRdb reprocessed the multiplex PCR reads with MiXCR, giving one entry per CDR3 protein. The sample has fewer than 600,000 distinct CDR3 sequences, roughly 15% seen once. The specimen was blood. These receptors were obtained from a woman aged 40 to 50 with Graves' hyperthyroidism. Both conserved end residues are part of each CDR3. The D gene is left open where the match is weak. Expanded clones are given a class, and other clones once, few, many or no size at all.

CDR3 DNA: TGTGCCAGCAGCTTAGTAGCGGGAGGGCGCACCGGGGAGCTGTTTTTT
CDR3 protein: CASSLVAGGRTGELFF
V gene: TRBV7-9
clone size: few
J gene: TRBJ2-2
D gene: TRBD2

CDR3 DNA: TGTGCCACCAGCCTTGACAGGGGGAGAACCGGGGAGCTGTTTTTT
CDR3 protein: CATSLDRGRTGELFF
V gene: TRBV15
clone size: NA
J gene: TRBJ2-2
D gene: TRBD1

CDR3 DNA: TGCGCCAGCAGCTTAGTAGGGACTCACAATGAGCAGTTCTTC
CDR3 protein: CASSLVGTHNEQFF
V gene: TRBV5-1
clone size: NA
J gene: TRBJ2-1
D gene: NA

CDR3 DNA: TGTGCCAGCACCGACAGGAGTAACACTGAAGCTTTCTTT
CDR3 protein: CASTDRSNTEAFF
V gene: TRBV12-3/TRBV12-4
clone size: many
J gene: TRBJ1-1
D gene: NA

CDR3 DNA: TGTGCCAGCAGTTTACGTAAGTCCCAGCATTTT
CDR3 protein: CASSLRKSQHF
V gene: TRBV28
clone size: NA
J gene: TRBJ1-5
D gene: NA

CDR3 DNA: TGTGCCAGCAGCCCCGGACAGGGGCAGCGTTCTAGCACAGATACGCAGTATTTT
CDR3 protein: CASSPGQGQRSSTDTQYF
V gene: TRBV13
clone size: many
J gene: TRBJ2-3
D gene: TRBD1

CDR3 DNA: TGTGCCAGCAGCCAAGTGAGGGAGCAGTACTTC
CDR3 protein: CASSQVREQYF
V gene: TRBV3-1
clone size: many
J gene: TRBJ2-7
D gene: NA

CDR3 DNA: TGTGCCACCTCCGGACTGAAGAACGTCCTGACTTTC
CDR3 protein: CATSGLKNVLTF
V gene: TRBV24-1
clone size: NA
J gene: TRBJ2-6
D gene: NA

CDR3 DNA: TGTGCCAGCAGTTACTGGCGGGGAACAGAGACCCAGTACTTC
CDR3 protein: CASSYWRGTETQYF
V gene: TRBV6-5
clone size: NA
J gene: TRBJ2-5
D gene: NA

CDR3 DNA: TGTGCCAGCAGTTTAGACGCGACAGGGGCTTGGGGCTACACCTTC
CDR3 protein: CASSLDATGAWGYTF
V gene: TRBV28
clone size: many
J gene: TRBJ1-2
D gene: TRBD1

CDR3 DNA: TGTGCCAGCAGTCCCGGGACAGATAATGAAAAACTGTTTTTT
CDR3 protein: CASSPGTDNEKLFF
V gene: TRBV2
clone size: many
J gene: TRBJ1-4
D gene: TRBD1

CDR3 DNA: TGTGCCAGCAGCGTCCTAGCGGGAGGGCGACTCCAAGAGACCCAGTACTTC
CDR3 protein: CASSVLAGGRLQETQYF
V gene: TRBV13
clone size: many
J gene: TRBJ2-5
D gene: TRBD2

CDR3 DNA: TGTGCCAGCAGCCCAAGCGGGAGTATAGGAGATACGCAGTATTTT
CDR3 protein: CASSPSGSIGDTQYF
V gene: TRBV7-3
clone size: few
J gene: TRBJ2-3
D gene: TRBD2

CDR3 DNA: TGTGCCAGCAGTTCTAGCGGAGGGAGCTCCTACGAGCAGTACTTC
CDR3 protein: CASSSSGGSSYEQYF
V gene: TRBV28
clone size: many
J gene: TRBJ2-7
D gene: TRBD2

CDR3 DNA: TGTGCCAGCAGTGACAATCAGCCCCAGCATTTT
CDR3 protein: CASSDNQPQHF
V gene: TRBV6-1
clone size: many
J gene: TRBJ1-5
D gene: NA

CDR3 DNA: TGTGCCAGCAGCTCAATCGCCGCCGAACGGGGGGCGAGACAGGCCTCGAACACCGGGGAGCCGTTTTTT
CDR3 protein: CASSSIAAERGARQASNTGEPFF
V gene: TRBV11-3
clone size: few
J gene: TRBJ2-2
D gene: NA

CDR3 DNA: TGTGCCAGCAGCTTAGGAAGATCCTACGAGCAGTACTTC
CDR3 protein: CASSLGRSYEQYF
V gene: TRBV27
clone size: many
J gene: TRBJ2-7
D gene: NA

CDR3 DNA: TGTGCCAGCAGCCGGGCCGGAAATCAGCCCCAGCATTTT
CDR3 protein: CASSRAGNQPQHF
V gene: TRBV3-1
clone size: many
J gene: TRBJ1-5
D gene: NA

CDR3 DNA: TGTGCCACCAGTGACCCCGGGAGAGGGGCAGATACGCAGTATTTT
CDR3 protein: CATSDPGRGADTQYF
V gene: TRBV24-1
clone size: few
J gene: TRBJ2-3
D gene: NA

CDR3 DNA: TGTGCCAGCAACTTAATACTAGCGGGAGTCACCGGGGAGCTGTTTTTT
CDR3 protein: CASNLILAGVTGELFF
V gene: TRBV7-8
clone size: few
J gene: TRBJ2-2
D gene: TRBD2

CDR3 DNA: TGTGCCAGCAGCCAAGCCCCAACAGGGGTTGAAAAACTGTTTTTT
CDR3 protein: CASSQAPTGVEKLFF
V gene: TRBV12-3/TRBV12-4
clone size: many
J gene: TRBJ1-4
D gene: TRBD1

CDR3 DNA: TGTGCCAGCAGGCCGGGGGTCGTGAACACTGAAGCTTTCTTT
CDR3 protein: CASRPGVVNTEAFF
V gene: TRBV2
clone size: many
J gene: TRBJ1-1
D gene: NA

CDR3 DNA: TGTGCCAGCAGCCCAAGGGGCGGGAGGGCCGCGTGGGAGCAGTTCTTC
CDR3 protein: CASSPRGGRAAWEQFF
V gene: TRBV7-2
clone size: many
J gene: TRBJ2-1
D gene: TRBD2

CDR3 DNA: TGTGCCAGCAGCTTTGGGAGAGAGACCCAGTACTTC
CDR3 protein: CASSFGRETQYF
V gene: TRBV11-2
clone size: many
J gene: TRBJ2-5
D gene: NA

CDR3 DNA: TGTGCCAGCAGCGCCAATGGGGGTCGGGACAGGGTCCCTAACGAGCAGTACTTC
CDR3 protein: CASSANGGRDRVPNEQYF
V gene: TRBV25-1
clone size: many
J gene: TRBJ2-7
D gene: TRBD1

CDR3 DNA: TGCAGTGCTAGAGCCACAGGGGGCTTCAACACCATATATTTT
CDR3 protein: CSARATGGFNTIYF
V gene: TRBV20-1
clone size: few
J gene: TRBJ1-3
D gene: TRBD1

CDR3 DNA: TGCAGCGTTGTAGGGTCGGAAGGGGACAGCTCCTACAATGAGCAGTTCTTC
CDR3 protein: CSVVGSEGDSSYNEQFF
V gene: TRBV29-1
clone size: many
J gene: TRBJ2-1
D gene: TRBD1

CDR3 DNA: TGTGCCAGCAGCCAACGGGAGACAGATACGCAGTATTTT
CDR3 protein: CASSQRETDTQYF
V gene: TRBV3-1
clone size: many
J gene: TRBJ2-3
D gene: NA

CDR3 DNA: TGTGTCAGCAGCCAGACCCCCTTGCTAGCGGTATACAATGAGCAGTTCTTC
CDR3 protein: CVSSQTPLLAVYNEQFF
V gene: TRBV9
clone size: NA
J gene: TRBJ2-1
D gene: TRBD2

CDR3 DNA: TGTGCCATCAGGGGGACAGGGTCACGCACTGAAGCTTTCTTT
CDR3 protein: CAIRGTGSRTEAFF
V gene: TRBV10-3
clone size: many
J gene: TRBJ1-1
D gene: TRBD1

CDR3 DNA: TGTGCCAGCAGCTTCACTAGCGGGAGGGCCAATGAGCAGTTCTTC
CDR3 protein: CASSFTSGRANEQFF
V gene: TRBV7-8
clone size: many
J gene: TRBJ2-1
D gene: TRBD2